The present TCR beta chain was sequenced within a study of T cell repertoires in cytomegalovirus infection (dated by TCRdb to between 2019 and 2020). For the wider study: Alongside well-studied HLA-B-restricted epitopes, the peptide stimulations were aimed at recently identified HLA-C-restricted CMV epitopes, whose presentation resists viral immunomodulation. Because public TCR beta signatures pointed to carriage of CMV infection together with the matching HLA type, the HLA type of each donor mattered for the analysis.

This specimen's treatment or condition label, interpreted: in vitro stimulation with specific CMV peptide epitopes to enrich CMV-specific T cells. General conclusions and limits of the study: Carriers of CMV infection plus the relevant HLA type were discriminated by the cumulative frequency of public TCR beta family members in the study cohort and in an independent roughly 350-donor cohort. The ex vivo response was dominated by HLA-C-restricted CMV-specific TCR beta clonotypes, which also provided the single most frequent clonotype in two of eight donors.

Sequencing instrument: Illumina HiSeq 1500. TCRdb trimmed public reads at Q25 via fastp, called clones via MiXCR and kept in-frame beta chains. Each record represents a unique CDR3 protein, reported with the most common genes and DNA among its rows. This sample lists roughly 860,000 distinct CDR3 sequences; 32% were detected once. The ten largest clonotypes hold roughly 12% of the sample. In the case of this clonotype: The antigen it recognizes is unknown. No much larger clone exists at a distance of one base, and base qualities are not known.

Taken from cysteine to phenylalanine, the CDR3 has 13 residues. This entry keeps only the CDR3 DNA: 39 bases, framed from base 1. The germline V gene encodes CDR1 SNHLY and CDR2 FYNNEI. V lost 3 bases and J lost 6 bases; the stretch between them is 9 bases long. This TCR was recovered from a human donor in good health (CMV status not recorded). Some clones in this sample may be carry-over from other donors' samples. The material sequenced was cultured CD8+ T cells from PBMCs, taken from culture after CMV antigen stimulation. The rearrangement joined TRBV2 to TRBJ1-5, with TRBD1 tentatively as D gene (6 bases match). The CDR3 loop reads CASSEGAVQPQHF. The sequenced DNA: TGTGCCAGCAGTGAGGGGGCAGTTCAGCCCCAGCATTTT.